This TCR beta chain was obtained from a study of beta chain bispecific antibodies for T cell cancers. Study in general: HPB-ALL carried surface TRBV5-5, while Jurkat carried TRBV12-3.

CDR1 and CDR2 from the germline V gene are GTSNPN and SVGIG (reference sequence). The CDR3 covers 12 residues. V lost 5 bases to trimming and J lost 7 bases; unmatched junction nucleotides: 7. Notes on the study in general: After anti-TRBV12 rather than anti-CD19 exposure, TRBV12-3 made up roughly 99% less of total TRBV signal. The leukemia cells, rather than normal T cells, gave most of the targeted TRBV signal. Anti-TRBV5-5 antibody staining may include highly similar TRBV5-6 cells.

Each CDR3 protein is one row after TCRdb ran MiXCR on the 5' RACE reads. Of around 8,600 distinct CDR3 sequences in the sample, 2.2% are singletons; the top ten hold approximately 70%. This clonotype was seen at least ten times. Its antigen remains unknown. Blood mononuclear cells were expanded for 3 days using either OKT3 anti-CD3 antibody or CD3/CD28 beads. Sequenced here: T cells from a healthy donor cultured with Jurkat leukemia cells, sampled from a culture containing an anti-CD19 bispecific antibody. The sequence was collected from a human donor in good health. Some clones in this sample may be carry-over from other donors' samples. The J gene is TRBJ1-1, the V gene TRBV30, with TRBD1 matching over 7 bases. CDR3 coding DNA: TGTGCCTGGGATTACAGGGGAAATGAAGCTTTCTTT. Translating it yields CAWDYRGNEAFF.